This TCR beta chain was profiled in a study of blood T cell repertoires in COVID-19 (dated by TCRdb to between 2020 and 2021). With respect to the entire study: The collaborator samples originated in the United States, Italy and Spain and spanned the acute and convalescent phases of COVID-19. The prospective study material was composed of cDNA or gDNA derived from T cells, B-cell-depleted T cells, or PBMCs. The repertoires were released in a freely available public database meant as a resource for research on the immune response to SARS-CoV-2. Where HLA class I and class II types were available, the types were taken from metadata supplied by the sample provider, not from assay-based typing. Nearly every sample came with metadata listing a de-identified subject ID, COVID-19 status, age in years and sex. Samples were obtained from the ongoing ImmuneRACE study (first 160 participants) and from 1,254 subjects provided by 6 global collaborators. Subjects who had been exposed to COVID-19, were actively infected with it, or had recovered from it provided the deeply sampled blood TCRbeta repertoires that made up the dataset.

Collaborating institutions collected whole blood in K2EDTA tubes following their own protocols. Collaborator samples were shipped for TCRbeta analysis as frozen whole blood, isolated PBMCs, or DNA extracted from either sample type. The research as a whole found: The amount of clinical and demographic metadata varied by source and participant and was provided uncurated.

V is shortened by 3 bases, J by 5 bases, and the region joining them spans 7 bases. The CDR3 starts with the cysteine, ends with the phenylalanine, and has 12 residues. The sequence is cut down to CDR3 DNA, 36 bases in frame from base 1. Reading the germline V gene gives CDR1 MGHRA and CDR2 YSYEKL. The immunoSEQ Assay, a bias-controlled multiplex PCR, was used to amplify TCRbeta CDR3 regions from genomic DNA. On the authors' methods: The number of nucleated cells in each sample was estimated from the amplification of reference gene primers within the assay. To quantify the absolute abundance of each unique TCRbeta CDR3 rearrangement, sequence reads were collapsed and filtered. For each sample, productive Simpson clonality was calculated as the square root of Simpson's diversity index over productive rearrangements. TCRdb mirrors the immuneACCESS table, restricted to in-frame sequences. Some clones are absent from its copies; in checked studies, under half trace to an unresolved V gene, and the reason for the others is unknown. That table is the source of V, J and clone size, and D and trimming were worked out from the DNA. The sample yields 70,000 to 90,000 clones; around 79% were counted once. The ten largest clones take up around 15% of the sample.

Notes on this clone: The antigen this receptor binds is unknown. Per-base quality was not reported, and no clone a single base away is much larger than it.

Sequenced: peripheral blood. The chain couples TRBV4-1 to TRBJ1-1; TRBD1 is a weak D gene call, 6 bases matching. The source of this sequence is a human donor in a cohort sampled during active COVID-19. The DNA sequence follows: TGCGCCAGCAGCCAGCAGGGGACTGAAGCTTTCTTT. Translation gives CASSQQGTEAFF.